The rows below give T cell receptor beta chains drawn from one sample of a study of T cell responses to AZD1222 COVID-19 vaccine. Only in-frame clones appear in the TCRdb table, and some are missing; sequencing was by immunoSEQ multiplex PCR. The sample lists about 170,000 clones; more than 80% were seen once. Sequenced material: peripheral blood, taken on day 0 of AZD1222 vaccination. The source is an adult in good health. Each CDR3 is given with its conserved first and last residue. The order of the fields is D gene, clone size, V gene, J gene, CDR3 protein, CDR3 DNA. The D gene is left open where the match is weak. Size is stated for part of the rows, as once, few or many counts, or as a class when the clone is expanded.

.,.,TRBV11-2,TRBJ2-3,CASSSPADTQYF,TGTGCCAGCAGCTCCCCGGCAGATACGCAGTATTTT
.,.,TRBV7-9,TRBJ1-2,CASSLIGAVPGGYTF,TGTGCCAGCAGCTTAATCGGTGCGGTCCCGGGTGGCTACACCTTC
.,.,TRBV19,TRBJ1-2,CASSSQQGNPGYTF,TGTGCCAGTAGTTCCCAGCAGGGGAATCCTGGCTACACCTTC
.,.,TRBV6-2/TRBV6-3,TRBJ2-7,CASSYLSQSYEQYF,TGTGCCAGCAGTTACCTCAGTCAGAGTTACGAGCAGTACTTC
.,.,TRBV12-3/TRBV12-4,TRBJ1-1,CASSLRGPQAFF,TGTGCCAGCAGTTTAAGGGGCCCCCAAGCTTTCTTT
TRBD1,.,TRBV10-1,TRBJ1-3,CASSLDRGSGNTIYF,TGCGCCAGCAGTTTGGACAGGGGGTCTGGAAACACCATATATTTT
.,.,TRBV3-1/TRBV3-2,TRBJ1-2,CASSQERRTANYGYTF,TGTGCCAGCAGCCAAGAAAGAAGAACCGCCAACTATGGCTACACCTTC
.,.,TRBV4-1,TRBJ1-4,CASSQAARVVLTNEKLFF,TGCGCCAGCAGCCAGGCCGCCAGGGTGGTATTAACTAATGAAAAACTGTTTTTT
.,.,TRBV5-3,TRBJ1-2,CARSHQGLGYTF,TGTGCCAGAAGCCACCAGGGCCTCGGCTACACCTTC
TRBD1,.,TRBV28,TRBJ1-3,CATSEGARGNTIYF,TGTGCCACCAGCGAGGGGGCAAGGGGAAACACCATATATTTT
.,.,TRBV11-2,TRBJ1-4,CASSPAVTATNEKLFF,TGTGCCAGCAGCCCGGCCGTGACAGCAACTAATGAAAAACTGTTTTTT
TRBD2,few,TRBV6-5,TRBJ2-3,CASEGLADTDTQYF,TGTGCCAGCGAGGGACTAGCGGACACAGATACGCAGTATTTT
.,.,TRBV5-1,TRBJ1-1,CASSQPAQGNTEAFF,TGCGCCAGCAGCCAACCGGCACAGGGGAACACTGAAGCTTTCTTT
.,.,TRBV10-1,TRBJ2-1,CASSEGEAGAPHEQFF,TGCGCCAGCAGTGAGGGAGAAGCGGGTGCCCCCCATGAGCAGTTCTTC
TRBD1,.,TRBV18,TRBJ2-2,CASSPVGQGGTGELFF,TGTGCCAGCTCACCGGTCGGACAGGGTGGTACCGGGGAGCTGTTTTTT
.,.,TRBV9,TRBJ2-2,CASSVSLSGELFF,TGTGCCAGCAGCGTTAGCTTATCAGGGGAGCTGTTTTTT
.,.,TRBV25-1,TRBJ1-5,CASSESRSNQPQHF,TGTGCCAGCAGTGAGTCGAGAAGCAATCAGCCCCAGCATTTT
.,.,TRBV10-2,TRBJ2-1,CASTETSFSEQFF,TGCGCCAGCACCGAGACTAGTTTCAGTGAGCAGTTCTTC
.,.,TRBV7-2,TRBJ1-4,CASSLDQVSEKLFF,TGTGCCAGCAGCTTAGACCAGGTTAGCGAAAAACTGTTTTTT
.,.,TRBV28,TRBJ1-1,CASIQVPDLLNTEAFF,TGTGCCAGCATTCAGGTGCCGGACCTCCTGAACACTGAAGCTTTCTTT
.,.,TRBV5-1,TRBJ2-3,CASSLTYTQYF,TGCGCCAGCAGTCTCACTTATACGCAGTATTTT
TRBD1,.,TRBV11-3,TRBJ2-1,CASSPTSPGTGGKNEQFF,TGTGCCAGCAGCCCTACCTCCCCCGGGACAGGGGGCAAGAATGAGCAGTTCTTC
.,.,TRBV27,TRBJ2-3,CASSHDGTDTQYF,TGTGCCAGCAGTCATGACGGCACAGATACGCAGTATTTT
.,.,TRBV5-4,TRBJ1-1,CASSRTANTEAFF,TGTGCCAGCAGCCGGACAGCTAACACTGAAGCTTTCTTT